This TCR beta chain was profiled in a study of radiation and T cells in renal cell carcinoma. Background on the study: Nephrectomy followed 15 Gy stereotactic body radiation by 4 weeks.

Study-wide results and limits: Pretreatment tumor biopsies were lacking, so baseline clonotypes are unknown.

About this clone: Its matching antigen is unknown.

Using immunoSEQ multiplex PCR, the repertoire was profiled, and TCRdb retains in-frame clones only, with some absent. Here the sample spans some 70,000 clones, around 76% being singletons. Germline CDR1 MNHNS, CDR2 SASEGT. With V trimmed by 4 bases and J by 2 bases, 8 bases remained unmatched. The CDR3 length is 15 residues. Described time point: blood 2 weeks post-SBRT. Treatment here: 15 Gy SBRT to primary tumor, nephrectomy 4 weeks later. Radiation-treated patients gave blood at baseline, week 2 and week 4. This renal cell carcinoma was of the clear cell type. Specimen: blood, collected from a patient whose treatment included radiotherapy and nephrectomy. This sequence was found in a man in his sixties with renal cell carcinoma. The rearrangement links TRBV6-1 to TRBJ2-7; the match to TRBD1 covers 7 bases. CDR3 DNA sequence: TGTGCCAGCAGTGGACAGGGAGTTAAACCCTACGAGCAGTACTTC. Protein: CASSGQGVKPYEQYF.